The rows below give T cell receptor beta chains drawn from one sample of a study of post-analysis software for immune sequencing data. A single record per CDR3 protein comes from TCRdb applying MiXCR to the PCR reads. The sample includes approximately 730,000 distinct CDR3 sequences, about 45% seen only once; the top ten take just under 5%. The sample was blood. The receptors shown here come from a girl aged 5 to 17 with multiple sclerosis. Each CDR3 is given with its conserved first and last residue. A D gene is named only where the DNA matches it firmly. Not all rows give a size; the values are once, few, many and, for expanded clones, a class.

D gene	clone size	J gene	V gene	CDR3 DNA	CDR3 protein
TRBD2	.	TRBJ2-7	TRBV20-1	TGCAGTGTACCGAGTCGGCGGGAGGGGCCCTACGAGCAGTACTTC	CSVPSRREGPYEQYF
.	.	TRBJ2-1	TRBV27	TGTGCCAGCATGGGCCGGTCCACCCTTTTGGATGAGCAGTTCTTC	CASMGRSTLLDEQFF
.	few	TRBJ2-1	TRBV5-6	TGTGCCAGCAGCCTTAACGTGGGAAAGGATGAGCAGTTCTTC	CASSLNVGKDEQFF
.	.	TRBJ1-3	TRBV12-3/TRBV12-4	TGTGCCAGCAGTCCCTTGGGGCGGAAGATCTCTGGAAACACCATATATTTT	CASSPLGRKISGNTIYF
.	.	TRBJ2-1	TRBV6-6	TGTGCCAGCAGTTACGTTTCGGGCTATCATGAGCAGTTCTTC	CASSYVSGYHEQFF
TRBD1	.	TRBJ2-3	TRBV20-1	TGCAGTGCTAGCGGACAGGCCAGCACAGATACGCAGTATTTT	CSASGQASTDTQYF
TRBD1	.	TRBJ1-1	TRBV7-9	TGTGCCAGCAGCTTTGGGACAGGGGTGTTTGCTTTCTTT	CASSFGTGVFAFF
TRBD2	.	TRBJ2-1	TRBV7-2	TGTGTCAGCAGCTTAGCGCCCTCACTAGCGGGCCCTCCCTACAATGAGCAGTTCTTC	CVSSLAPSLAGPPYNEQFF
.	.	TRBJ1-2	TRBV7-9	TGTGCCAGCAGCTCAAACTCTTGGGGGTATGGCTACACCTTC	CASSSNSWGYGYTF
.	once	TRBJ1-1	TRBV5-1	TGCGCCAGCAGCTTGCGGTCGAACACTGGAGCTTTCTTT	CASSLRSNTGAFF